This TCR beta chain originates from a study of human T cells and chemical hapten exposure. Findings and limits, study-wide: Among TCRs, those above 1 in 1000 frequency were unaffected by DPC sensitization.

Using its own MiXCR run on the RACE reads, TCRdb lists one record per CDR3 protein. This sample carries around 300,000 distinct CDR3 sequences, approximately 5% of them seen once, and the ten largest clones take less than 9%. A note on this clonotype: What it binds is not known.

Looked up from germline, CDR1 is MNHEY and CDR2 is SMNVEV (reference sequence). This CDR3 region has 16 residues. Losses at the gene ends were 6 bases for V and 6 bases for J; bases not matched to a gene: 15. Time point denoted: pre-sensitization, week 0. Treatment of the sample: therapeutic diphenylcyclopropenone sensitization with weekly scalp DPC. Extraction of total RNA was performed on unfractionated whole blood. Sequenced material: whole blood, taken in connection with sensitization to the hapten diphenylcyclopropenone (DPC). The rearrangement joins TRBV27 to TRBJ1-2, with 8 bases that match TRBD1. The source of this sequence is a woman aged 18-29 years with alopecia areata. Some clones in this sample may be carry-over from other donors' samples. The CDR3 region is CASSRLTDDRGDGYTF. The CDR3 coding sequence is TGTGCCAGCAGCAGATTAACTGATGACAGGGGAGATGGCTACACCTTC.